The rows below give T cell receptor beta chains drawn from one sample of a study of CD8 T cells in ankylosing spondylitis. TCRdb processed the 5' RACE reads anew with MiXCR; each CDR3 protein has one entry. The table shows some 150,000 distinct CDR3 sequences, with about 42% occurring only once. Source material: synovial fluid, either unsorted or a sorted T cell fraction (not recorded which). The receptors originated from a male donor with ankylosing spondylitis. CDR3s include the opening cysteine and the closing phenylalanine or tryptophan. D genes are given only for firm matches. Size is stated for part of the rows, as once, few or many counts, or as a class when the clone is expanded.

>TRBD2|TRBV7-8|TRBJ2-7|few
CASRKGLAGYEQYF
TGTGCCAGCAGAAAGGGACTAGCGGGGTACGAGCAGTACTTC
>TRBD1|TRBV4-1|TRBJ1-1|.
CASSPLGGSGAFF
TGCGCCAGCAGCCCCCTAGGGGGCTCGGGAGCTTTCTTT
>.|TRBV7-9|TRBJ2-7|.
CASSLLNVGPEQYF
TGTGCCAGCAGCCTCCTGAACGTGGGTCCCGAGCAGTACTTC
>TRBD1|TRBV7-9|TRBJ1-2|.
CASSFTGGEIDGYTF
TGTGCCAGCAGCTTCACAGGGGGCGAGATTGATGGCTACACCTTC
>TRBD1|TRBV20-1|TRBJ1-5|few
CSASPDRDNQPQHF
TGCAGTGCTAGCCCGGACAGGGACAATCAGCCCCAGCATTTT
>TRBD2|TRBV6-2/TRBV6-3|TRBJ2-2|.
CASSYSPDGLAANTGELFF
TGTGCCAGCAGTTACTCCCCTGATGGACTAGCGGCGAACACCGGGGAGCTGTTTTTT
>TRBD2|TRBV13|TRBJ2-1|few
CASSLATAGGLYNEQFF
TGTGCCAGCAGCTTAGCCACGGCGGGAGGCCTTTACAATGAGCAGTTCTTC
>.|TRBV20-1|TRBJ1-6|.
CSARDRRSSYNSPLHF
TGCAGTGCTAGAGATAGAAGGAGCTCCTATAATTCACCCCTCCACTTT
>TRBD2|TRBV6-2/TRBV6-3|TRBJ2-7|.
CASRRLAGFHEQYF
TGTGCCAGCAGAAGACTAGCGGGGTTCCACGAGCAGTACTTC
>.|TRBV7-9|TRBJ2-3|.
CASSPPQGPSTDTQYF
TGTGCCAGCAGCCCACCGCAGGGGCCTAGCACAGATACGCAGTATTTT
>.|TRBV2|TRBJ2-2|many
CATDTGLHTGELFF
TGTGCCACAGATACAGGGCTTCACACCGGGGAGCTGTTTTTT
>.|TRBV13|TRBJ2-1|few
CASSFVRDPYNEQFF
TGTGCCAGCAGTTTCGTCCGGGACCCTTACAATGAGCAGTTCTTC
>.|TRBV10-3|TRBJ2-7|few
CAISGRRRDEQYF
TGTGCCATCAGTGGACGGAGAAGGGACGAGCAGTACTTC
>.|TRBV6-5|TRBJ1-2|once
CASSYFTTQLWDYGYTF
TGTGCCAGCAGTTACTTCACCACGCAACTATGGGACTATGGCTACACCTTC
>.|TRBV29-1|TRBJ2-5|few
CSVHGHSIGETQYF
TGCAGCGTCCACGGACACTCCATCGGGGAGACCCAGTACTTC
>TRBD2|TRBV4-1|TRBJ2-7|.
CASSQEPSGRDISYEQYF
TGCGCCAGCAGCCAAGAACCTAGCGGGAGAGATATCTCCTACGAGCAGTACTTC
>.|TRBV20-1|TRBJ1-6|.
CSAAGGHPHNSPLHF
TGCAGTGCTGCCGGGGGACACCCGCATAATTCACCCCTCCACTTT
>TRBD1|TRBV7-9|TRBJ2-7|.
CASSSTGTGDFYEQYF
TGTGCCAGCAGCTCAACCGGGACAGGAGACTTCTACGAGCAGTACTTC
>.|TRBV20-1|TRBJ1-4|.
CSATRGEKLFF
TGCAGTGCTACCCGGGGTGAAAAACTGTTTTTT
>.|TRBV4-3|TRBJ1-1|.
CASSQGQGNTEAFF
TGCGCCAGCAGCCAAGGCCAGGGGAACACTGAAGCTTTCTTT
>.|TRBV5-1|TRBJ1-1|few
CASSLEGGFAFF
TGCGCCAGCAGCTTGGAAGGAGGGTTTGCTTTCTTT
>.|TRBV28|TRBJ2-7|.
CASSAVQQGINGQYF
TGTGCCAGCAGTGCTGTGCAGCAGGGGATTAATGGGCAGTACTTC
>.|TRBV3-1|TRBJ2-3|.
CASSQVGFWDTQYF
TGTGCCAGCAGCCAAGTGGGGTTCTGGGATACGCAGTATTTT
>.|TRBV6-1|TRBJ1-4|.
CASGELATNEKLFF
TGTGCCAGCGGAGAACTAGCAACTAATGAAAAACTGTTTTTT
>TRBD1|TRBV25-1|TRBJ1-2|few
CASSSPDRVYGYTF
TGTGCCAGCAGTAGCCCGGACAGGGTATATGGCTATACCTTC
>.|TRBV5-1|TRBJ1-5|.
CASSLAQGLLNQPQHF
TGCGCCAGCAGCTTGGCCCAGGGACTGCTGAATCAGCCCCAGCATTTT
>.|TRBV28|TRBJ1-6|.
CASSSDKYFSYNSPLHF
TGTGCCAGCAGTTCCGACAAGTATTTCTCCTATAATTCACCCCTCCACTTT